This TCR beta chain appears in the sequencing data of a study of PD-L1 blockade in urothelial cancer. Time point described: pretreatment peripheral blood. The table came from immunoSEQ multiplex PCR; TCRdb's copy has only in-frame clones and leaves some out. The sample has approximately 50,000 clones, more than 75% seen once. The clonotype originates from a man aged 50 to 60 with urothelial cancer. Sequences were derived from PBMCs, sampled around atezolizumab (anti-PD-L1) treatment.

CDR3 region: CASSQWTSGSYEQYF. For the CDR3, the DNA is TGTGCCAGCAGCCAATGGACTAGCGGGTCCTACGAGCAGTACTTC. This rearrangement joins TRBV7-2 to TRBJ2-7; 11 bases align to TRBD2. The V and J ends lost 5 bases and 1 base, in that order; junction bases with no gene match: 4. Germline CDR1 SGHTA, CDR2 FQGNSA. The CDR3 has 15 residues.